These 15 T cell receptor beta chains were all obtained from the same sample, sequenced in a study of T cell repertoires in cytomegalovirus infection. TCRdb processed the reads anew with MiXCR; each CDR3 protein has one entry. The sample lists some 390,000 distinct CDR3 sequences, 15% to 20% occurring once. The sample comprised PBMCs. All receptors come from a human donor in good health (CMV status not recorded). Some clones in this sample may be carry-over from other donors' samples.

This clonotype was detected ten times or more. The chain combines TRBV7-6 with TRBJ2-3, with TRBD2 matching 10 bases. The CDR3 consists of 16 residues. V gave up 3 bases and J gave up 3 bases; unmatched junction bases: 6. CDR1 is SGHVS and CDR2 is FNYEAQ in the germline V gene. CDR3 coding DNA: TGTGCCAGCAGCTTCGCCGGGACTAGCGAGACAGATACGCAGTATTTT. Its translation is CASSFAGTSETDTQYF.

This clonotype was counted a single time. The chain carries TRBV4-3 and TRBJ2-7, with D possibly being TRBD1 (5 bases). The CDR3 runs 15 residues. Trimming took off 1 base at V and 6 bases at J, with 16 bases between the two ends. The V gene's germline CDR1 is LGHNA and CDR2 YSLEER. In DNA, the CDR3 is TGCGCCAGCAGCCAAGGTTACCCCTTAGGGGTCGAGCAGTACTTC. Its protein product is CASSQGYPLGVEQYF.

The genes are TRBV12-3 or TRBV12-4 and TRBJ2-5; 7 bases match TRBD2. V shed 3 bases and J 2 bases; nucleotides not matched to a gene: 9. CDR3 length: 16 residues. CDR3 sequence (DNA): TGTGCCAGCAGTTTCGGGAGCGGGGCAGATCAAGAGACCCAGTACTTC. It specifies CASSFGSGADQETQYF.

The chain's CDR3 is CASSSTRAPKADTQYF. The DNA for the CDR3 is TGTGCCAGCTCATCCACCCGGGCCCCGAAGGCAGATACGCAGTATTTT. The gene calls are TRBV18 and TRBJ2-3; D is ambiguous. CDR3 size: 16 residues. Germline V CDR1 and CDR2: KGHSH, LQKENI. V gave up 5 bases and J gave up 4 bases, with 19 bases separating them. The entire variable domain, with the rest obtained from reference TRBV18 and TRBJ2-3, is as follows: NAGVMQNPRHLVRRRGQEARLRCSPMKGHSHVYWYRQLPEEGLKFMVYLQKENIIDESGMPKERFSAEFPKEGPSILRIQQVVRGDSAAYFCASSSTRAPKADTQYFGPGTRLTVL.

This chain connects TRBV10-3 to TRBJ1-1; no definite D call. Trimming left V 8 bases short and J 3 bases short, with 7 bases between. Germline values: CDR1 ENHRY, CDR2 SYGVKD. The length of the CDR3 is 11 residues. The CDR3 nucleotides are TGTGCCATCTCTAGAGACACTGAAGCTTTCTTT. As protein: CAISRDTEAFF.

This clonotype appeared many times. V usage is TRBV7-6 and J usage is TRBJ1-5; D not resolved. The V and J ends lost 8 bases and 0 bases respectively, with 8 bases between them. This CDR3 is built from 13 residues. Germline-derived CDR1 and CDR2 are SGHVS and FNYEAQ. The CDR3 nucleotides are TGTGCCAGCGCGGCGGATAGCAATCAGCCCCAGCATTTT. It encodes CASAADSNQPQHF.

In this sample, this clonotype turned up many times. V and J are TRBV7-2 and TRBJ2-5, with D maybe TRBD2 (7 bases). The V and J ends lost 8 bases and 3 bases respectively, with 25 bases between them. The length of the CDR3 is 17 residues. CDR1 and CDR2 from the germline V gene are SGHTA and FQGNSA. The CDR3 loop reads CASQVMGGGREEETQYF. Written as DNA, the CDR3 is TGTGCCAGCCAAGTCATGGGCGGGGGCCGGGAAGAAGAGACCCAGTACTTC.

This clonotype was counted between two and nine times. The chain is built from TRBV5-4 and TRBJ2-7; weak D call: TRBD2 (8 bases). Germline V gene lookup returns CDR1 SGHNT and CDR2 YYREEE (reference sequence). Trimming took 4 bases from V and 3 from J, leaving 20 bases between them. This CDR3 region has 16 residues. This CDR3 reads CASSPPGGAGGYEQYF. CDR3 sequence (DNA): TGTGCCAGCAGCCCTCCGGGAGGGGCAGGGGGCTACGAGCAGTACTTC.

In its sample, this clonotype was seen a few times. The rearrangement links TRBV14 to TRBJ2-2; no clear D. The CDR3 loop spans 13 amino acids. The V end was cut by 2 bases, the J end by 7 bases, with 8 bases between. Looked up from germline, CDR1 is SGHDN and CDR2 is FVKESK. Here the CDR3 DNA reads TGTGCCAGCAGCCAAAGAAGCAACGGGGAGCTGTTTTTT. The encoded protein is CASSQRSNGELFF.

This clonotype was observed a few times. This CDR3 is CSARDGQGGQPQHF. CDR3 nucleotides: TGCAGTGCTAGAGACGGACAGGGAGGACAGCCCCAGCATTTT. The chain combines TRBV20-1 with TRBJ1-5, with 8 positions matching TRBD1. The CDR3 contains 14 residues. Germline assignment: CDR1 DFQATT and CDR2 SNEGSKA (reference sequence). J gave up 7 bases and V 0 bases, and 5 bases lay outside the gene matches.

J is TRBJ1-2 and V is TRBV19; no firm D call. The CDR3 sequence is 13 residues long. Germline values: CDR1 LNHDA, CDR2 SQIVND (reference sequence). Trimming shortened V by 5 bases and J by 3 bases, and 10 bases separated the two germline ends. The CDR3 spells CASSPPRDYGYTF. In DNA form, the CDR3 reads TGTGCCAGTAGTCCGCCCCGGGACTATGGCTACACCTTC.

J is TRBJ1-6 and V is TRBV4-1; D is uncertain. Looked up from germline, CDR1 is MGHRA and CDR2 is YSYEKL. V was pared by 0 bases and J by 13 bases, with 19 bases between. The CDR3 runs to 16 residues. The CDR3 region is CASSQDTRLSSSPLHF. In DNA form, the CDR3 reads TGCGCCAGCAGCCAAGATACGCGATTGTCGTCGAGCCCCCTCCACTTT.

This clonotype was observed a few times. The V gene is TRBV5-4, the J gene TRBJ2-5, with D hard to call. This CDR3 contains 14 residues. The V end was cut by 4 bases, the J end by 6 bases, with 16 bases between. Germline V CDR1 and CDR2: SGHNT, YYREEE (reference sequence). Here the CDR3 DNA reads TGTGCCAGCAGCCCGAAGGTCGGCGGTCAGACCCAGTACTTC. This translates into CASSPKVGGQTQYF.

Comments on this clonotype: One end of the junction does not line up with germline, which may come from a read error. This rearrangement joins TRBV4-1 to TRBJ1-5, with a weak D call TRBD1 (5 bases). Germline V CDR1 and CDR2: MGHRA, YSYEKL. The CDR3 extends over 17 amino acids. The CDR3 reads CASSPQDFRGSNQPQHF. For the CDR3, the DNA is TGTGCCAGCAGTCCACAGGATTTTAGAGGCTCCAATCAGCCCCAGCATTTT.

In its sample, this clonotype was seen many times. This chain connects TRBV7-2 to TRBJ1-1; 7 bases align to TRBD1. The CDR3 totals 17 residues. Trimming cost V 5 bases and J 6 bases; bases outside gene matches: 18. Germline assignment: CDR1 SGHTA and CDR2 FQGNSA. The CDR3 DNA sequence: TGTGCCAGCAGCCCACGACAGGGATCTTTCGGGCTCCCTGAAGCTTTCTTT. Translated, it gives CASSPRQGSFGLPEAFF. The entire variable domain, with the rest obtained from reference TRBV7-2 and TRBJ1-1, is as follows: GAGVSQSPSNKVTEKGKDVELRCDPISGHTALYWYRQSLGQGLEFLIYFQGNSAPDKSGLPSDRFSAERTGGSVSTLTIQRTQQEDSAVYLCASSPRQGSFGLPEAFFGQGTRLTVV.